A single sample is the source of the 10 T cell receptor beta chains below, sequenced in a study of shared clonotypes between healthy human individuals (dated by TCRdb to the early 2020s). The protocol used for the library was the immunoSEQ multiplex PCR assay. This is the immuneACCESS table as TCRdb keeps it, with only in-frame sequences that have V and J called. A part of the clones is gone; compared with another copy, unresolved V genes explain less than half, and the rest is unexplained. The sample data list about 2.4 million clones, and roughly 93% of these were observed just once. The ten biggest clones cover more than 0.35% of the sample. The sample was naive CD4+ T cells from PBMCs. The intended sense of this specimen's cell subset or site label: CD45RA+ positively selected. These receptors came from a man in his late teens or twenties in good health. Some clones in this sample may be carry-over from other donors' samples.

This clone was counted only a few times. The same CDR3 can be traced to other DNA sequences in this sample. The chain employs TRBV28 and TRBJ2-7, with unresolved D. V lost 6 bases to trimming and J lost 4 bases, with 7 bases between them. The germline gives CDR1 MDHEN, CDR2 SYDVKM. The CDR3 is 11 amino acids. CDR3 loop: CASSRPYEQYF. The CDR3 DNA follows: TGTGCCAGCAGCCGACCGTACGAGCAGTACTTC.

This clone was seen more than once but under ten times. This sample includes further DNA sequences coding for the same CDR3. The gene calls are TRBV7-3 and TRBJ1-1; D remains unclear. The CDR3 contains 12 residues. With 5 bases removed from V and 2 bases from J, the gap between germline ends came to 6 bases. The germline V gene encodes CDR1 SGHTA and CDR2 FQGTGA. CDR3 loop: CASSTGNTEAFF. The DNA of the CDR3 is TGTGCCAGCAGCACTGGAAACACTGAAGCTTTCTTT.

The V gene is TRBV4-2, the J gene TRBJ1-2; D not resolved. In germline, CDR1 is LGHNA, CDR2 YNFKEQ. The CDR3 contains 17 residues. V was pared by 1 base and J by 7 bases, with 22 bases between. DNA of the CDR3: TGTGCCAGCAGCCAAGGGGATAGTTTTGGGGTTAATATTGGCTACACCTTC. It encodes CASSQGDSFGVNIGYTF.

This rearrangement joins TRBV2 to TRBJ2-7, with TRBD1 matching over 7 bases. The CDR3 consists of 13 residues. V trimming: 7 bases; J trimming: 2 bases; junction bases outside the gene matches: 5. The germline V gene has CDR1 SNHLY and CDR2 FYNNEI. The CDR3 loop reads CASKGDSTYEQYF. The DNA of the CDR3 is TGTGCCAGCAAAGGGGACAGTACCTACGAGCAGTACTTC.

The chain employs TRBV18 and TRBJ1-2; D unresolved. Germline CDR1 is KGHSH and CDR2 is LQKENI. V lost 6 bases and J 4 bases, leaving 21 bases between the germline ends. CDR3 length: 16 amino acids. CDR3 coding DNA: TGTGCCAGCTCCCTTTTTACAATGGACGTTATCTATGGCTACACCTTC. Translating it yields CASSLFTMDVIYGYTF.

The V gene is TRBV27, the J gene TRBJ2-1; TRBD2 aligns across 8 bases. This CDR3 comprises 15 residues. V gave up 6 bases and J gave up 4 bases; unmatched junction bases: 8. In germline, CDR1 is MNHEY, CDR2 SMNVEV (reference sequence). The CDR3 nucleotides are TGTGCCAGCAGCAGGCGGGGGGTGGGTTACAATGAGCAGTTCTTC. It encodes CASSRRGVGYNEQFF.

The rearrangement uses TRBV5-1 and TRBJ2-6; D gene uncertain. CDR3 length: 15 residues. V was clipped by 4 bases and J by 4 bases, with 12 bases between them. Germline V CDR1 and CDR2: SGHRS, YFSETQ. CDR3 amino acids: CASSEIFSGANVLTF. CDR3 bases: TGCGCCAGCAGCGAAATATTCTCGGGGGCCAACGTCCTGACTTTC.

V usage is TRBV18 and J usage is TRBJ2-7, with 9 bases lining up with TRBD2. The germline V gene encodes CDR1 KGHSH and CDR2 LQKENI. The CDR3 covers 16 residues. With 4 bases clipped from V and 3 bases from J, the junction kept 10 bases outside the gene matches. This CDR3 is CASSRPASGRRYEQYF. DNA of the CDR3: TGTGCCAGCTCACGACCGGCGAGCGGGAGGCGCTACGAGCAGTACTTC.

This CDR3 reads CASSSRWRERSTDTQYF. CDR3 sequence (DNA): TGTGCCAGCAGCTCCCGGTGGCGGGAGAGAAGCACAGATACGCAGTATTTT. This sequence joins TRBV5-6 and TRBJ2-3, with 7 bases lining up with TRBD2. Germline V gene data show CDR1 as SGHDT and CDR2 as YYEEEE. This CDR3 contains 17 residues. V was pared by 3 bases and J by 0 bases, with 10 bases of the junction left unmatched.

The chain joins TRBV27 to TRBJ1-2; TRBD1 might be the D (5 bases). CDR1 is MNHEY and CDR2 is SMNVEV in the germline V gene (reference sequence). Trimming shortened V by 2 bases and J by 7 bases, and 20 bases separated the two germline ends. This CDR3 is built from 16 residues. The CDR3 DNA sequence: TGTGCCAGCAGTTTAGAACCCTCGACAGACCCCCGTGGCTACACCTTC. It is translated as CASSLEPSTDPRGYTF.